These T cell receptor beta chains were read from a single sample in a study of blood T cell repertoires in COVID-19. Using immunoSEQ multiplex PCR, the repertoire was profiled, and TCRdb retains in-frame clones only, with some absent. The sample has around 140,000 clones; around 83% are singletons. The material sequenced was peripheral blood. Receptors were obtained from a man between 60 and 70 years old with active or convalescent COVID-19. Each CDR3 is given with its conserved first and last residue. Fields, in order: J gene, D gene, clone size, V gene, CDR3 protein, CDR3 DNA. A D gene is named only where the DNA matches it firmly. Some rows mark clone size as missing; the rest say once, few, many or name a class of expanded clone.

>TRBJ1-2|.|.|TRBV11-2
CASSLQGPGYGYTF
TGTGCCAGCAGCTTGCAGGGGCCCGGCTATGGCTACACCTTC
>TRBJ1-2|.|few|TRBV19
CASSTMGLPQANYGYTF
TGTGCCAGTAGTACGATGGGACTTCCCCAAGCTAACTATGGCTACACCTTC
>TRBJ2-1|.|.|TRBV7-2
CASSLEGDSYNEQFF
TGTGCCAGCAGCTTAGAAGGGGACTCCTACAATGAGCAGTTCTTC
>TRBJ1-1|.|.|TRBV5-6
CASSLVTTGEAFF
TGTGCCAGCAGCTTGGTGACGACGGGTGAAGCTTTCTTT
>TRBJ1-1|.|.|TRBV3-1/TRBV3-2
CASSSRGGRNTEAFF
TGTGCCAGCAGCTCGAGGGGGGGCAGGAACACTGAAGCTTTCTTT
>TRBJ1-2|TRBD1|.|TRBV14
CASSQHLWGQSNYGYTF
TGTGCCAGCAGCCAACATCTTTGGGGACAGTCTAACTATGGCTACACCTTC
>TRBJ2-3|TRBD1|.|TRBV7-6
CASSFQGATDTQYF
TGTGCCAGCAGCTTTCAGGGGGCCACAGATACGCAGTATTTT
>TRBJ2-7|.|once|TRBV5-1
CASSPAGIAYEQYF
TGCGCCAGCAGCCCCGCGGGGATAGCCTACGAGCAGTACTTC
>TRBJ1-4|.|.|TRBV6-2/TRBV6-3
CASSYSVRGIATNEKLFF
TGTGCCAGCAGTTACTCGGTACGGGGAATTGCAACTAATGAAAAACTGTTTTTT
>TRBJ1-5|.|.|TRBV27
CASGPIYSNQPQHF
TGTGCCAGCGGGCCCATTTATAGCAATCAGCCCCAGCATTTT
>TRBJ2-2|.|.|TRBV11-3
CASSQGAGELFF
TGTGCCAGCAGCCAGGGTGCCGGGGAGCTGTTTTTT
>TRBJ2-7|.|.|TRBV11-2
CASSWRLAQYF
TGTGCCAGCAGCTGGAGACTTGCCCAGTACTTC
>TRBJ2-1|TRBD2|once|TRBV11-3
CASSSFGGRANNEQFF
TGTGCCAGCAGCAGCTTCGGTGGGAGGGCCAACAATGAGCAGTTCTTC
>TRBJ1-2|TRBD1|once|TRBV7-9
CASSLGDSRASGYTF
TGTGCCAGCAGCTTAGGGGACAGTCGGGCTTCCGGCTACACCTTC
>TRBJ1-2|.|.|TRBV14
CASSQVAGIPYGYTF
TGTGCCAGCAGCCAAGTCGCGGGGATCCCCTATGGCTACACCTTC
>TRBJ2-2|TRBD2|.|TRBV7-8
CASSLEASGGPLVRELFF
TGTGCCAGCAGCTTAGAGGCTAGCGGGGGGCCGCTAGTCAGGGAGCTGTTTTTT
>TRBJ1-6|TRBD1|.|TRBV19
CASSPRDRGLHNSPLHF
TGTGCCAGTAGTCCCCGGGACAGGGGCCTTCATAATTCACCCCTCCACTTT
>TRBJ2-5|.|.|TRBV21-1
CAWGRQAIQETQYF
TGTGCCTGGGGTCGACAGGCTATCCAAGAGACCCAGTACTTC
>TRBJ2-4|.|.|TRBV7-2
CASSLEGVKNIQYF
TGTGCCAGCAGCTTAGAAGGGGTCAAAAACATTCAGTACTTC
>TRBJ2-7|.|few|TRBV7-2
CASSKQGTPYEQYF
TGTGCCAGCAGCAAGCAGGGGACCCCATACGAGCAGTACTTC
>TRBJ1-5|TRBD1|.|TRBV10-1
CASRLTGDDPLSNQPQHF
TGCGCCAGCAGACTGACAGGGGATGATCCCCTAAGCAATCAGCCCCAGCATTTT
>TRBJ1-3|TRBD1|.|TRBV5-4
CASRGQGGNTIYF
TGTGCCAGCAGGGGACAGGGTGGAAACACCATATATTTT
>TRBJ1-1|TRBD1|.|TRBV7-9
CASTLPGTGVNTEAFF
TGTGCCAGCACGTTACCCGGGACAGGGGTGAACACTGAAGCTTTCTTT
>TRBJ2-2|TRBD1|.|TRBV27
CASSSETGDWTTGELFF
TGTGCCAGCAGTTCCGAGACAGGGGACTGGACGACCGGGGAGCTGTTTTTT
>TRBJ2-3|.|.|TRBV7-9
CASSFMQDFGYF
TGTGCCAGCAGCTTTATGCAGGACTTTGGGTATTTT
>TRBJ1-2|TRBD1|.|TRBV7-2
CASRGRAGGNNYGYTF
TGTGCCAGCAGAGGACGAGCAGGGGGAAACAACTATGGCTACACCTTC
>TRBJ2-7|.|.|TRBV27
CASSLGGTQAYEQYF
TGTGCCAGCAGTTTAGGAGGTACCCAAGCCTACGAGCAGTACTTC
>TRBJ1-5|TRBD1|.|TRBV15
CATSRGQPSNQPQHF
TGTGCCACCAGCAGGGGACAGCCTAGCAATCAGCCCCAGCATTTT
>TRBJ1-2|.|once|TRBV6-1
CASSEKGGYTF
TGTGCCAGCAGTGAAAAGGGGGGCTACACCTTC
>TRBJ1-3|.|.|TRBV11-3
CASSPTASNTIYF
TGTGCCAGCAGCCCCACTGCCTCGAACACCATATATTTT
>TRBJ1-1|TRBD1|few|TRBV2
CASSYRGGGTEAFF
TGTGCCAGCAGTTACAGGGGCGGTGGCACTGAAGCTTTCTTT
>TRBJ1-2|.|few|TRBV18
CASSPKAENYGYTF
TGTGCCAGCTCACCAAAGGCGGAAAACTATGGCTACACCTTC
>TRBJ2-1|TRBD1|.|TRBV4-3
CASSQDPGGSNEQFF
TGCGCCAGCAGCCAAGACCCAGGGGGATCTAATGAGCAGTTCTTC
>TRBJ1-5|TRBD1|.|TRBV7-2
CASSLDRGGQPQHF
TGTGCCAGCAGCCTTGACAGGGGTGGTCAGCCCCAGCATTTT
>TRBJ2-7|.|.|TRBV5-1
CASSLVQQGLAYEQYF
TGCGCCAGCAGCTTAGTCCAACAGGGATTAGCCTACGAGCAGTACTTC
>TRBJ2-5|.|.|TRBV27
CASNGGGGETQYF
TGTGCCAGCAACGGAGGGGGCGGTGAGACCCAGTACTTC
>TRBJ2-7|.|.|TRBV27
CASRSTASYEQYF
TGTGCCAGCAGATCGACAGCCTCCTACGAGCAGTACTTC
>TRBJ2-3|.|few|TRBV6-5
CASSYLTSTDTQYF
TGTGCCAGCAGTTACTTGACTAGCACAGATACGCAGTATTTT
>TRBJ1-1|TRBD1|.|TRBV11-3
CASSAGQRSGTEAFF
TGTGCCAGCAGCGCGGGACAGCGGTCGGGCACTGAAGCTTTCTTT
>TRBJ2-1|TRBD2|.|TRBV11-3
CASSLRASGDPYNEQFF
TGTGCCAGCAGCTTAAGGGCTAGCGGGGACCCCTACAATGAGCAGTTCTTC
>TRBJ1-1|TRBD1|.|TRBV19
CASSTDRLLNTEAFF
TGTGCCAGTAGTACGGACAGGTTGCTGAACACTGAAGCTTTCTTT
>TRBJ2-3|TRBD1|few|TRBV6-4
CASTNEGQTGADTQYF
TGTGCCAGCACTAACGAGGGACAGACTGGGGCAGATACGCAGTATTTT
>TRBJ1-2|.|.|TRBV2
CASSGQGPRTYGYTF
TGTGCCAGCAGTGGTCAGGGGCCGCGGACCTATGGCTACACCTTC
>TRBJ1-2|TRBD1|.|TRBV27
CASSLVRQGGYYGYTF
TGTGCCAGCAGTTTAGTGCGACAGGGAGGTTACTATGGCTACACCTTC
>TRBJ1-5|TRBD1|.|TRBV6-6
CASSRGTGEDQPQHF
TGTGCCAGCAGTCGCGGGACAGGGGAGGATCAGCCCCAGCATTTT
>TRBJ2-1|.|.|TRBV29-1
CSVVQGGEQFF
TGCAGCGTTGTACAGGGCGGTGAGCAGTTCTTC
>TRBJ1-2|TRBD1|.|TRBV12-3/TRBV12-4
CASSRGTGEGNTF
TGTGCCAGCAGTCGCGGGACAGGGGAAGGCAACACCTTC
>TRBJ2-5|TRBD1|.|TRBV5-1
CASSYLDRPETQYF
TGCGCCAGCAGCTACCTGGACAGGCCAGAGACCCAGTACTTC
>TRBJ1-5|.|.|TRBV19
CASSIYQGNQPQHF
TGTGCCAGTAGTATATATCAGGGAAATCAGCCCCAGCATTTT
>TRBJ2-7|.|.|TRBV12-3/TRBV12-4
CASSLWSYEQYF
TGTGCCAGCAGTTTGTGGAGCTACGAGCAGTACTTC
>TRBJ1-1|.|.|TRBV3-1/TRBV3-2
CASNSLGGATEAFF
TGTGCCAGCAACTCCCTAGGGGGGGCCACTGAAGCTTTCTTT
>TRBJ1-5|TRBD1|.|TRBV27
CASSSMTGAGNQPQHF
TGTGCCAGCAGTTCGATGACAGGGGCTGGGAATCAGCCCCAGCATTTT
>TRBJ2-7|.|once|TRBV11-2
CASSLQFSSYEQYF
TGTGCCAGCAGCTTACAGTTTTCCTCCTACGAGCAGTACTTC
>TRBJ2-6|.|.|TRBV7-2
CASRPFTGNSGANVLTF
TGTGCCAGCAGACCCTTTACCGGGAACTCTGGGGCCAACGTCCTGACTTTC
>TRBJ1-3|.|.|TRBV30
CAWSVWSANTIYF
TGTGCCTGGAGTGTATGGTCAGCGAACACCATATATTTT